Listed here are 21 T cell receptor beta chains from one sample, sequenced in a study of cytomegalovirus exposure and HLA in healthy donors. With 60 Vbeta and 13 Jbeta primers, the PCR was carried out. The method was immunoSEQ multiplex PCR; TCRdb's version includes in-frame clones alone and lacks a portion of them. The data contain about 200,000 clones, 65% to 90% of them singletons. The specimen was PBMCs. The receptors come from a woman between 45 and 65 years old in good health and CMV-seronegative.

This chain connects TRBV6-1 to TRBJ1-1; D ambiguous. This CDR3 region has 13 residues. Germline CDR1 reads MNHNS; CDR2 reads SASEGT. The V end was cut by 8 bases, the J end by 2 bases, with 12 bases between. The CDR3 reads CASAFPGNTEAFF. CDR3 DNA: TGTGCCAGCGCCTTCCCAGGAAACACTGAAGCTTTCTTT.

The chain couples TRBV27 to TRBJ2-1; TRBD1 might be the D (6 bases). The ends were cut back, 4 bases at V and 6 bases at J, with 16 bases in the middle. The CDR3 consists of 15 residues. Germline CDR1 is MNHEY and CDR2 is SMNVEV (reference sequence). The DNA of the CDR3 is TGTGCCAGCAGTTACGGGGACAAACTACTCAATGAGCAGTTCTTC. Translated, it gives CASSYGDKLLNEQFF.

CDR3 DNA: TGTGCCAGCAGCCAAGCGGTTTACACTGAAGCTTTCTTT. Translated, it gives CASSQAVYTEAFF. The chain uses TRBV14 and TRBJ1-1; unclear D gene. The CDR3 contains 13 residues. From germline, CDR1 is SGHDN and CDR2 FVKESK. The germline V and J ends were trimmed by 1 base and 3 bases, with 6 bases remaining between them.

V is TRBV7-2 and J is TRBJ2-3; the match to TRBD2 covers 10 bases. From germline, CDR1 is SGHTA and CDR2 FQGNSA. The CDR3 sequence is 16 residues long. Trimming took 0 bases from V and 3 from J; bases not matched to a gene: 3. CDR3 sequence reads: CASSLAGLALTDTQYF. The CDR3 bases are TGTGCCAGCAGCTTAGCGGGACTAGCGTTAACAGATACGCAGTATTTT.

The V and J genes are TRBV28 and TRBJ1-1; 7 nucleotides line up with TRBD1. CDR1 is MDHEN and CDR2 is SYDVKM in the germline V gene. The CDR3 has 15 amino acids. J lost 2 bases, V lost 3 bases, and 6 bases had no gene match. As DNA, the CDR3 is TGTGCCAGCAGTTTTGCGGGACAGTCCAACACTGAAGCTTTCTTT. This encodes CASSFAGQSNTEAFF. Variable domain in full (rest from reference TRBV28 and TRBJ1-1): DVKVTQSSRYLVKRTGEKVFLECVQDMDHENMFWYRQDPGLGLRLIYFSYDVKMKEKGDIPEGYSVSREKKERFSLILESASTNQTSMYLCASSFAGQSNTEAFFGQGTRLTVV.

The gene calls are TRBV7-6 and TRBJ2-7, with TRBD2 as a possible D gene (6 bases). CDR1 is SGHVS, CDR2 FNYEAQ, per germline. The CDR3 sequence is 15 residues long. Trimming left V 4 bases short and J 0 bases short, with 13 bases between. CDR3 bases: TGTGCCAGCAGCTCCCAGCGGGTAAGCTCCTACGAGCAGTACTTC. Translating gives CASSSQRVSSYEQYF.

The V gene is TRBV28, the J gene TRBJ2-7; possibly TRBD2 for D (5 bases). CDR3 size: 15 residues. The germline V and J ends were trimmed by 6 bases and 3 bases, with 18 bases remaining between them. Germline values: CDR1 MDHEN, CDR2 SYDVKM. Here the CDR3 reads CASSSPAEVVYEQYF. Written as DNA, the CDR3 is TGTGCCAGCAGCTCCCCGGCGGAGGTTGTCTACGAGCAGTACTTC.

The genes are TRBV6-1 and TRBJ1-5; 7 bases map to TRBD1. Germline values: CDR1 MNHNS, CDR2 SASEGT. The CDR3 runs to 14 residues. Trimming cost V 7 bases and J 5 bases; bases outside gene matches: 8. CDR3 sequence (DNA): TGTGCCAGCAATTTACAGGGGTTTTATCAGCCCCAGCATTTT. It yields the protein CASNLQGFYQPQHF.

This chain connects TRBV12-5 to TRBJ2-5; 15 bases are shared with TRBD2. The end of the DNA is better explained by TRBJ2-7, so the J call may be wrong. Germline assignment: CDR1 LGHNT and CDR2 FRNRAP. There are 15 residues in the CDR3. CDR3 sequence (DNA): TGTGCTAGTGGTCCTGGACTAGCGGGAGGGGACGAGCAGTACTTC. It translates to CASGPGLAGGDEQYF.

The sample holds one count of this clone. The chain links TRBV7-2 to TRBJ2-4, with a weak D call TRBD2 (6 bases). The CDR3 has 13 residues. Trimming took off 5 bases at V and 8 bases at J, with 13 bases between the two ends. Germline V gives CDR1 SGHTA, CDR2 FQGNSA. The DNA for the CDR3 is TGTGCCAGCAGCCCCCAGACTAGGGACATTCAGTACTTC. As protein: CASSPQTRDIQYF.

This clone came up once. The chain combines TRBV6-5 with TRBJ2-2; D is uncertain. Germline assignment: CDR1 MNHEY and CDR2 SVGAGI. Trimming shortened V by 5 bases and J by 0 bases, and 10 bases separated the two germline ends. The CDR3 is 15 amino acids. The CDR3 spells CASSHLTANTGELFF. CDR3 bases: TGTGCCAGCAGTCACCTGACTGCGAACACCGGGGAGCTGTTTTTT.

The CDR3 DNA follows: TGCGCCAGCAGCTTAGCCCCTCTAGCGGGAGGGTACAATGAGCAGTTCTTC. Amino acid sequence: CASSLAPLAGGYNEQFF. The chain employs TRBV5-1 and TRBJ2-1; 12 bases match TRBD2. The length of the CDR3 is 17 residues. CDR1 and CDR2 from the germline V gene are SGHRS and YFSETQ. After removal of 2 bases from V and 4 bases from J, the junction contained 7 bases not matched to a gene.

This clone showed up just once. The chain employs TRBV5-8 and TRBJ2-7, with D uncertain. Germline V gene lookup returns CDR1 SGHTS and CDR2 YDEGEE. This CDR3 is 15 amino acids long. The ends were cut back, 3 bases at V and 1 base at J, with 14 bases in the middle. The CDR3 nucleotides read TGTGCCAGCAGCTCGCTCTGGCGGAGTTCCTACGAGCAGTACTTC. Translating gives CASSSLWRSSYEQYF.

Only a few counts were recorded for this clone. The chain employs TRBV6-5 and TRBJ2-2, with 11 nucleotides matching TRBD1. V gave up 6 bases and J gave up 6 bases; unmatched junction bases: 3. Germline V gene lookup returns CDR1 MNHEY and CDR2 SVGAGI. This CDR3 comprises 14 residues. CDR3 nucleotides: TGTGCCAGCAGAGGACAGGGGGCGCCCGGGGAGCTGTTTTTT. Encoded protein: CASRGQGAPGELFF.

This chain connects TRBV6-1 to TRBJ1-1; D might be TRBD1 (6 bases). Germline loops: CDR1 MNHNS, CDR2 SASEGT. The V end lost 2 bases, the J end lost 5 bases, and 6 bases lay between the germline ends. The CDR3 spans 12 residues. CDR3 amino acids: CASSERGTEAFF. The DNA of the CDR3 is TGTGCCAGCAGTGAAAGGGGGACTGAAGCTTTCTTT.

The chain recombines TRBV7-9 with TRBJ2-7; 7 nucleotides line up with TRBD2. J was trimmed by 6 bases and V by 1 base; bases with no gene match: 6. The CDR3 spans 14 residues. CDR1 and CDR2 (germline): SEHNR, FQNEAQ (reference sequence). CDR3 coding DNA: TGTGCCAGCAGCTTAGGGGTGGGGGGGGGCGAGCAGTACTTC. Protein product: CASSLGVGGGEQYF.

This chain connects TRBV7-9 to TRBJ2-5; 10 bases align to TRBD1. This CDR3 is built from 15 residues. Germline loops: CDR1 SEHNR, CDR2 FQNEAQ (reference sequence). The V and J ends lost 6 bases and 1 base, in that order; junction bases with no gene match: 5. The DNA for the CDR3 is TGTGCCAGCAGAGGGGACAGGGGACCCCAAGAGACCCAGTACTTC. Translation: CASRGDRGPQETQYF.

V is TRBV18 and J is TRBJ1-1; 8 positions agree with TRBD1. Germline V gene lookup returns CDR1 KGHSH and CDR2 LQKENI. J gave up 6 bases and V 3 bases, and 6 bases lay outside the gene matches. CDR3 length: 14 amino acids. In DNA, the CDR3 is TGTGCCAGCTCACCTCTGGACAGGGTTGCTGAAGCTTTCTTT. This gives the protein CASSPLDRVAEAFF.

The chain links TRBV30 to TRBJ1-6; D may be TRBD1 (6 bases). Germline CDR1 GTSNPN, CDR2 SVGIG (reference sequence). The germline V and J ends were trimmed by 0 bases and 7 bases, with 13 bases remaining between them. This CDR3 comprises 15 residues. DNA for the CDR3: TGTGCCTGGAGTGTACCAGACAGGACCAATTCACCCCTCCACTTT. This gives the protein CAWSVPDRTNSPLHF.

V gene TRBV5-1 combines with J gene TRBJ2-5; 7 positions agree with TRBD1. The J call may be wrong; the DNA end is better matched by TRBJ2-7. CDR1 is SGHRS and CDR2 is YFSETQ in the germline V gene. The CDR3 totals 15 residues. CDR3 region: CASSLERGQRYEQYF. CDR3 sequence (DNA): TGCGCCAGCAGCTTGGAGAGGGGGCAACGCTACGAGCAGTACTTC.

This clone appeared a single time. The J gene is TRBJ2-3, the V gene TRBV11-2, with D uncertain. Germline V gives CDR1 SGHAT, CDR2 FQNNGV. The CDR3 is 15 residues long. V was shortened by 4 bases and J by 4 bases, with 15 bases between the two germline ends. The chain's CDR3 is CASSSVLLSADTQYF. CDR3 coding DNA: TGTGCCAGCAGCTCCGTTCTCCTAAGCGCAGATACGCAGTATTTT.